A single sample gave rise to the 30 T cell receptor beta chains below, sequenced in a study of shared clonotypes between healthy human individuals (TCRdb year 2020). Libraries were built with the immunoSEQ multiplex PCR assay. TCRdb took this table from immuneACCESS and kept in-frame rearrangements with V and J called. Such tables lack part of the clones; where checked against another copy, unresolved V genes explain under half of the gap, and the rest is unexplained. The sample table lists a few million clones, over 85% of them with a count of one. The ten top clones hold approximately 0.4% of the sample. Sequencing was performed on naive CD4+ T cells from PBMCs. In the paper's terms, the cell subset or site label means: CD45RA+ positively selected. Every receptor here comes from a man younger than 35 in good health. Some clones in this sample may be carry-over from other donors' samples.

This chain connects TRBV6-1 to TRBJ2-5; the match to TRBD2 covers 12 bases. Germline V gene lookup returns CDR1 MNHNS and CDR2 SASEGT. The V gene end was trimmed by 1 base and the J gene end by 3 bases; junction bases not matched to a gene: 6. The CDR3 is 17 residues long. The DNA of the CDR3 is TGTGCCAGCAGTGAAGGGCTGACTAGCGGGAGTGAAGAGACCCAGTACTTC. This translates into CASSEGLTSGSEETQYF.

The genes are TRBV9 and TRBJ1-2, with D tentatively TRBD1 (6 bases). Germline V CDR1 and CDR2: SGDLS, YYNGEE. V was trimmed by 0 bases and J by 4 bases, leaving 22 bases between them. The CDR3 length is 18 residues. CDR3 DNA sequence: TGTGCCAGCAGCGTAGGTGTAGCAGGGGTTGGTTGGGGCTATGGCTACACCTTC. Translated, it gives CASSVGVAGVGWGYGYTF.

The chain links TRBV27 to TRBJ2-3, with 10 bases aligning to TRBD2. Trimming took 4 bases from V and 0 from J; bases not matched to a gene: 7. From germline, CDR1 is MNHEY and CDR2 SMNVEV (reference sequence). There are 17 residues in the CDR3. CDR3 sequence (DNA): TGTGCCAGCAGTTCACTAGCGGGGAGCTCTAGCACAGATACGCAGTATTTT. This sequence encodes CASSSLAGSSSTDTQYF.

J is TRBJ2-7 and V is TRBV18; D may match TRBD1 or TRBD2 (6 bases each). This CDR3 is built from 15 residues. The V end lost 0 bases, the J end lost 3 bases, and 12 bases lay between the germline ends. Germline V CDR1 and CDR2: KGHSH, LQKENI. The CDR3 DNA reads TGTGCCAGCTCACCACCAGGGGGGCAGGGCTACGAGCAGTACTTC. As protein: CASSPPGGQGYEQYF.

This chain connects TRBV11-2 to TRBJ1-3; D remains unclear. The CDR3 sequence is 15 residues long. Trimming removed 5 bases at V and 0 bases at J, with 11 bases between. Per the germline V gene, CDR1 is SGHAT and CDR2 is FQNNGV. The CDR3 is CASSPRTISGNTIYF. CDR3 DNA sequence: TGTGCCAGCAGCCCACGGACCATCTCTGGAAACACCATATATTTT.

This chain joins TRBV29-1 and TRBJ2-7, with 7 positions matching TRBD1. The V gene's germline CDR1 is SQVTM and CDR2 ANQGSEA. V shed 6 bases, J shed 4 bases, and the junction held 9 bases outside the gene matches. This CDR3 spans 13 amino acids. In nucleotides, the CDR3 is TGCAGCGTGACCGGGACAGTTAAGTACGAGCAGTACTTC. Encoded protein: CSVTGTVKYEQYF.

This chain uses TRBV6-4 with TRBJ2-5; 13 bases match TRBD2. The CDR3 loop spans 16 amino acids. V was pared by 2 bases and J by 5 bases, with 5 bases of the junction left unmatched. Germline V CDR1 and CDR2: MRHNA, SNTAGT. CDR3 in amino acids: CASSDGGLAGEETQYF. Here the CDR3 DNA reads TGTGCCAGCAGTGACGGTGGACTAGCGGGAGAGGAGACCCAGTACTTC.

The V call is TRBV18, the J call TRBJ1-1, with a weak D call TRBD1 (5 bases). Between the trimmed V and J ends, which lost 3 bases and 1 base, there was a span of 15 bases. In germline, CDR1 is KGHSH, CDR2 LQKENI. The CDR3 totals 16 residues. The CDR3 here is CASSPNQGMENTEAFF. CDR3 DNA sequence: TGTGCCAGCTCACCTAACCAGGGAATGGAGAACACTGAAGCTTTCTTT.

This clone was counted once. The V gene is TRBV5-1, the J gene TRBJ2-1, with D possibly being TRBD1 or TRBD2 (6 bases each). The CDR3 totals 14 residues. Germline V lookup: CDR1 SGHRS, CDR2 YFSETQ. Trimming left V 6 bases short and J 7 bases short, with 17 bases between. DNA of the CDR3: TGCGCCAGCACAATAACCGGAGGGGGTAATGAGCAGTTCTTC. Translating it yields CASTITGGGNEQFF.

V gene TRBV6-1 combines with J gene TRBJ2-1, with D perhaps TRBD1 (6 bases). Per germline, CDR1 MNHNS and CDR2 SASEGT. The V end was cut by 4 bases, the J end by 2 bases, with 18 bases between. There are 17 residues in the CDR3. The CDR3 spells CASSVPLQGVPYNEQFF. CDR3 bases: TGTGCCAGCAGTGTTCCCTTACAGGGCGTACCCTACAATGAGCAGTTCTTC.

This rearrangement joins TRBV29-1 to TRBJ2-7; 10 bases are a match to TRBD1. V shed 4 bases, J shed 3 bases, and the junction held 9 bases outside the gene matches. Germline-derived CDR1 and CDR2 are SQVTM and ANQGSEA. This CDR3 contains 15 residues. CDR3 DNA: TGCAGCGTTGTTAACACCAGGGACAGGGGCTACGAGCAGTACTTC. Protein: CSVVNTRDRGYEQYF.

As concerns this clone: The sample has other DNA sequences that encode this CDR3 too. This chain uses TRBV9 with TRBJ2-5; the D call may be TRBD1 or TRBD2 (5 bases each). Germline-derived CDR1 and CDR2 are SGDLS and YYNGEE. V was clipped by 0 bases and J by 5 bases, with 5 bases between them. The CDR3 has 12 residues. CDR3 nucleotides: TGTGCCAGCAGCGTAGGGGGGGAGACCCAGTACTTC. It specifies CASSVGGETQYF.

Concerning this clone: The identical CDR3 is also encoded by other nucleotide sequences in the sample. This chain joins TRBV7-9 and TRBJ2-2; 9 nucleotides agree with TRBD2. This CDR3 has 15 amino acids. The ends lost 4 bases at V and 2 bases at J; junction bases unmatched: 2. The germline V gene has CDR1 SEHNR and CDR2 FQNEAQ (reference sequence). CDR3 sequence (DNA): TGTGCCAGCAGCTCCCTAGCGGGAAACACCGGGGAGCTGTTTTTT. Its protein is CASSSLAGNTGELFF.

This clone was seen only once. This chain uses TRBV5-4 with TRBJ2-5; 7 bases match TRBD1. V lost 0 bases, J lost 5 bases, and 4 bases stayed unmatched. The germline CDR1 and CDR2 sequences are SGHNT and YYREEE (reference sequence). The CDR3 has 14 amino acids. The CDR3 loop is CASSLVSGGETQYF. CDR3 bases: TGTGCCAGCAGCTTGGTCTCAGGGGGTGAGACCCAGTACTTC.

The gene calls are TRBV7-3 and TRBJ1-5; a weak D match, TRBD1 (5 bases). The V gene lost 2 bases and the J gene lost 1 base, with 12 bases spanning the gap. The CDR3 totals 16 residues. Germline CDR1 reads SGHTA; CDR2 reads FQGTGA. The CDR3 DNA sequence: TGTGCCAGCAGCTTATTCGGCAGGGCAAGCAATCAGCCCCAGCATTTT. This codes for CASSLFGRASNQPQHF.

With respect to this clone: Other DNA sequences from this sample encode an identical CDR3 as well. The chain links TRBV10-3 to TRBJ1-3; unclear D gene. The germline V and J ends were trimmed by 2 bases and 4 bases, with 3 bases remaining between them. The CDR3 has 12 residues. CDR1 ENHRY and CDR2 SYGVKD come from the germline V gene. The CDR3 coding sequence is TGTGCCATCAGTGAGGGGGGAAACACCATATATTTT. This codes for CAISEGGNTIYF.

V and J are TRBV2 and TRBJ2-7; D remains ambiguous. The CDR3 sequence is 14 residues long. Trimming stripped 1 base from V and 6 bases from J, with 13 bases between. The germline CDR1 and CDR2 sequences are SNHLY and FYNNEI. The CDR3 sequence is CASSEGLVGFEQYF. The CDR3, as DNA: TGTGCCAGCAGTGAAGGGCTAGTGGGGTTCGAGCAGTACTTC.

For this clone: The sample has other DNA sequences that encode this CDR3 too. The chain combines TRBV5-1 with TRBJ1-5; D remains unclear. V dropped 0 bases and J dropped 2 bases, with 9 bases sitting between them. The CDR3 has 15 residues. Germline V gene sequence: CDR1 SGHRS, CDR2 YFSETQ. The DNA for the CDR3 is TGCGCCAGCAGCTTGGGAGGAATTGGCAATCAGCCCCAGCATTTT. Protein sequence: CASSLGGIGNQPQHF.

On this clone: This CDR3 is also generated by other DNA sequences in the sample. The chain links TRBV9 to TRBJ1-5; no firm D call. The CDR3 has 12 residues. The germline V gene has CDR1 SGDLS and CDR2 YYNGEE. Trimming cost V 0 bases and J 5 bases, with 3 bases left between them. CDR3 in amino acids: CASSVGYQPQHF. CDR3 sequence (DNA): TGTGCCAGCAGCGTAGGATATCAGCCCCAGCATTTT.

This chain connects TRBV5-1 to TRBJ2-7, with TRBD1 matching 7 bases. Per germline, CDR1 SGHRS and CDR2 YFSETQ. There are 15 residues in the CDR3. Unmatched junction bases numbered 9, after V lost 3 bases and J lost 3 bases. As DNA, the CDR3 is TGCGCCAGCAGCTCCCTCCGGGGACAGATCTACGAGCAGTACTTC. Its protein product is CASSSLRGQIYEQYF.

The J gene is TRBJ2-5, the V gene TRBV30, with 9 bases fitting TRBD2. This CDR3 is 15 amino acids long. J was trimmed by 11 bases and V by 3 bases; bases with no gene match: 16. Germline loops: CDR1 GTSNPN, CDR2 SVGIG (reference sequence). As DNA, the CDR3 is TGTGCCTGGAGCGATGAGCTAGCGGGACAGTTTGAGCAGTACTTC. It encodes CAWSDELAGQFEQYF.

The CDR3 spells CASSWTGYTEAFF. CDR3 nucleotides: TGTGCCAGCAGCTGGACAGGGTATACTGAAGCTTTCTTT. The V gene is TRBV7-9, the J gene TRBJ1-1, with 8 nucleotides matching TRBD1. The CDR3 covers 13 residues. CDR1 and CDR2 (germline): SEHNR, FQNEAQ (reference sequence). After removal of 4 bases from V and 5 bases from J, the junction contained 3 bases not matched to a gene. Filled out from reference TRBV7-9 and TRBJ1-1, the complete variable domain reads DTGVSQNPRHKITKRGQNVTFRCDPISEHNRLYWYRQTLGQGPEFLTYFQNEAQLEKSRLLSDRFSAERPKGSFSTLEIQRTEQGDSAMYLCASSWTGYTEAFFGQGTRLTVV.

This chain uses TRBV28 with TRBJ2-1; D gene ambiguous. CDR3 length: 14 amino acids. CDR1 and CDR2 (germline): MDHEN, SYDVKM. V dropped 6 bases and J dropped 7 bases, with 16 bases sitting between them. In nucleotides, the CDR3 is TGTGCCAGCAGCCTAATACCAGCGAAGAATGAGCAGTTCTTC. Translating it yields CASSLIPAKNEQFF.

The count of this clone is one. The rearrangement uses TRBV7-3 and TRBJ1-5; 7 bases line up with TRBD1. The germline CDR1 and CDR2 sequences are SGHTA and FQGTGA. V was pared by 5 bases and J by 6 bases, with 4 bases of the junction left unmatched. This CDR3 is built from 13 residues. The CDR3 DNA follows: TGTGCCAGCAGCGCCCAGGGGGGTCAGCCCCAGCATTTT. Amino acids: CASSAQGGQPQHF.

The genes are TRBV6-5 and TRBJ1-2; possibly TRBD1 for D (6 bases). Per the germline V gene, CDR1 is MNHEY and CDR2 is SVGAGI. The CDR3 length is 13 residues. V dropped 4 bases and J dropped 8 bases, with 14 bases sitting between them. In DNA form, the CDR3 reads TGTGCCAGCAGTTCCCGGGACAAAGGGGGCTACACCTTC. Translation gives CASSSRDKGGYTF.

DNA for the CDR3: TGTGCCAGCAGCCGACTAGCGGGCAATTCCTACAATGAGCAGTTCTTC. Translated: CASSRLAGNSYNEQFF. The chain uses TRBV7-6 and TRBJ2-1; 10 nucleotides agree with TRBD2. CDR3 size: 16 residues. The V segment lost 5 bases and the J segment 1 base; nucleotides outside the gene matches: 5. Per germline, CDR1 SGHVS and CDR2 FNYEAQ. The full variable domain, completed using reference TRBV7-6 and TRBJ2-1, is GAGVSQSPRYKVTKRGQDVALRCDPISGHVSLYWYRQALGQGPEFLTYFNYEAQQDKSGLPNDRFSAERPEGSISTLTIQRTEQRDSAMYRCASSRLAGNSYNEQFFGPGTRLTVL.

The CDR3 loop reads CASSLAVSSGTREYEQYF. The CDR3, as DNA: TGTGCCAGCAGTCTAGCGGTGTCTAGCGGGACGCGGGAATACGAGCAGTACTTC. This chain connects TRBV7-9 to TRBJ2-7, with 9 bases matching TRBD2. This CDR3 contains 18 residues. Trimming at V came to 6 bases and at J to 4 bases, leaving 19 bases not matched to a gene. Germline assignment: CDR1 SEHNR and CDR2 FQNEAQ (reference sequence). Filled out from reference TRBV7-9 and TRBJ2-7, the complete variable domain reads DTGVSQNPRHKITKRGQNVTFRCDPISEHNRLYWYRQTLGQGPEFLTYFQNEAQLEKSRLLSDRFSAERPKGSFSTLEIQRTEQGDSAMYLCASSLAVSSGTREYEQYFGPGTRLTVT.

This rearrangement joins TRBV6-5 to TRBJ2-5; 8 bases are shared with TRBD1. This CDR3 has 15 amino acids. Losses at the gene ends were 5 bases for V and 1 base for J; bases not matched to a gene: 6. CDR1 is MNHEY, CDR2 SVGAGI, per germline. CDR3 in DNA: TGTGCCAGCAGTCGACAGGGGTGGCCCCAAGAGACCCAGTACTTC. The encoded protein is CASSRQGWPQETQYF.

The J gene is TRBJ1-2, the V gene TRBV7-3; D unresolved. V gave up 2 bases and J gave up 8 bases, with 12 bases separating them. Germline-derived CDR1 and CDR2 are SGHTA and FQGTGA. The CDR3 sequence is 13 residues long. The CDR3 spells CASSLRSGIGYTF. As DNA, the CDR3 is TGTGCCAGCAGCTTACGGTCGGGGATAGGCTACACCTTC.

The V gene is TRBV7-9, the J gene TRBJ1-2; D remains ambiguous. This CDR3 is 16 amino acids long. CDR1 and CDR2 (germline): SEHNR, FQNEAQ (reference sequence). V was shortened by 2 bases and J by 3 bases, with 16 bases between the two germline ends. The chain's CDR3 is CASSLSSVWKDYGYTF. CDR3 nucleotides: TGTGCCAGCAGCTTATCGTCTGTGTGGAAGGACTATGGCTACACCTTC.